These 20 T cell receptor beta chains were sequenced from one sample in a study of T cell responses to AZD1222 COVID-19 vaccine. Clones were sequenced by immunoSEQ multiplex PCR, and TCRdb holds only the in-frame ones, with some missing. Counted here are roughly 92,000 clones, roughly 91% occurring once; the ten biggest clones make up roughly 5.2%. The sample here was peripheral blood, taken 28 days after the second AZD1222 dose. The receptors here all came from an adult who received the AZD1222 COVID-19 vaccine.

V and J are TRBV5-1 and TRBJ1-4, with D perhaps matching TRBD1 (5 bases). CDR1 and CDR2 from the germline V gene are SGHRS and YFSETQ. Trimming pared 0 bases from V and 11 bases from J, leaving 14 bases between. The CDR3 loop spans 14 amino acids. CDR3 in DNA: TGCGCCAGCAGCTTGGTTGGGGGATCACAGAAACTGTTTTTT. It specifies CASSLVGGSQKLFF.

This clone has just a few counts. The V gene is TRBV18, the J gene TRBJ1-5; 7 bases are a match to TRBD1. This CDR3 comprises 15 residues. The V segment lost 3 bases and the J segment 6 bases; nucleotides outside the gene matches: 8. CDR1 is KGHSH, CDR2 LQKENI, per germline. The DNA of the CDR3 is TGTGCCAGCTCACCGGGACAGTTGGCCCCTCAGCCCCAGCATTTT. This gives the protein CASSPGQLAPQPQHF.

The chain joins TRBV6-4 to TRBJ2-6, with 7 bases matching TRBD2. CDR3 length: 16 amino acids. J was trimmed by 2 bases and V by 10 bases; bases with no gene match: 11. Germline V gene sequence: CDR1 MRHNA, CDR2 SNTAGT. The CDR3 loop reads CATSPVGGAGANVLTF. CDR3 DNA: TGTGCCACCTCCCCAGTGGGGGGGGCTGGGGCCAACGTCCTGACTTTC.

V is TRBV6-1 and J is TRBJ2-7, with D perhaps TRBD1 or TRBD2 (5 bases each). Germline V CDR1 and CDR2: MNHNS, SASEGT. The CDR3 length is 14 residues. The V and J ends lost 6 bases and 5 bases respectively, with 17 bases between them. CDR3 amino acids: CASSRDLGADEQYF. CDR3 sequence (DNA): TGTGCCAGCAGCCGGGATCTCGGGGCCGACGAGCAGTACTTC.

This clone was recorded once. The V and J genes are TRBV4-2 and TRBJ2-7; tentatively, D is TRBD2 (6 bases). In germline, CDR1 is LGHNA, CDR2 YNFKEQ. The CDR3 runs to 15 residues. Between the trimmed V and J ends, which lost 0 bases and 5 bases, there was a span of 14 bases. CDR3 region: CASSQDLDYRNEQYF. The CDR3 bases are TGTGCCAGCAGCCAAGATCTGGACTACCGGAACGAGCAGTACTTC.

This chain connects TRBV9 to TRBJ1-2, with D possibly TRBD1 on 5 matching bases. V lost 9 bases and J lost 3, with 15 bases in between. Germline CDR1 SGDLS, CDR2 YYNGEE. The CDR3 is 13 amino acids. The chain's CDR3 is CATGKGRDYGYTF. The CDR3 nucleotides read TGTGCCACGGGCAAGGGGCGAGACTATGGCTACACCTTC.

This clone was seen just once. The chain joins TRBV4-2 to TRBJ1-1; no clear D. Germline CDR1 and CDR2: LGHNA and YNFKEQ. The CDR3 runs to 14 residues. V shed 2 bases and J shed 3 bases, with 10 bases lying between them. The CDR3 DNA reads as TGTGCCAGCAGCCAACCGGGGAGGGACACTGAAGCTTTCTTT. Protein sequence: CASSQPGRDTEAFF.

The V gene is TRBV27, the J gene TRBJ1-2; D possibly corresponds to TRBD1 (6 bases). CDR3 length: 15 residues. Germline V gene lookup returns CDR1 MNHEY and CDR2 SMNVEV (reference sequence). Trimming removed 6 bases at V and 0 bases at J, with 14 bases between. The CDR3 region is CASRQGQTSNYGYTF. CDR3 in DNA: TGTGCCAGCAGGCAAGGACAGACCTCTAACTATGGCTACACCTTC.

The rearrangement uses TRBV7-9 and TRBJ1-6, with no clear D. The germline V gene has CDR1 SEHNR and CDR2 FQNEAQ (reference sequence). The CDR3 is made up of 14 amino acids. V lost 3 bases, J lost 5 bases, and 8 bases lay in between. The CDR3 nucleotides read TGTGCCAGCAGCTTTTCAAGCGATAATTCACCCCTCCACTTT. Translating gives CASSFSSDNSPLHF.

V gene TRBV18 combines with J gene TRBJ1-1; 8 nucleotides match TRBD1. V was pared by 2 bases and J by 6 bases, with 5 bases of the junction left unmatched. CDR3 size: 14 residues. In germline, CDR1 is KGHSH, CDR2 LQKENI. This chain's CDR3 is CASSPGQGAPEAFF. CDR3 DNA sequence: TGTGCCAGCTCACCAGGGCAGGGGGCGCCTGAAGCTTTCTTT. The full variable domain, with the rest looked up from reference TRBV18 and TRBJ1-1, is NAGVMQNPRHLVRRRGQEARLRCSPMKGHSHVYWYRQLPEEGLKFMVYLQKENIIDESGMPKERFSAEFPKEGPSILRIQQVVRGDSAAYFCASSPGQGAPEAFFGQGTRLTVV.

This chain joins TRBV2 and TRBJ1-3; D not resolved. V dropped 7 bases and J dropped 4 bases, with 14 bases sitting between them. From germline, CDR1 is SNHLY and CDR2 FYNNEI. The CDR3 consists of 14 residues. The CDR3 region is CASTERGSGNTIYF. CDR3 sequence (DNA): TGTGCCAGCACCGAACGGGGTTCAGGAAACACCATATATTTT.

V gene TRBV5-1 combines with J gene TRBJ2-2, with 8 bases fitting TRBD1. V trimming: 4 bases; J trimming: 1 base; junction bases outside the gene matches: 6. The CDR3 spans 16 residues. Germline CDR1 is SGHRS and CDR2 is YFSETQ. The CDR3 nucleotides are TGCGCCAGCAGCCCCTGGACAGGGCTGAACACCGGGGAGCTGTTTTTT. Amino acid sequence: CASSPWTGLNTGELFF. Together with reference TRBV5-1 and TRBJ2-2, the CDR3 gives the full variable domain: KAGVTQTPRYLIKTRGQQVTLSCSPISGHRSVSWYQQTPGQGLQFLFEYFSETQRNKGNFPGRFSGRQFSNSRSEMNVSTLELGDSALYLCASSPWTGLNTGELFFGEGSRLTVL.

This chain joins TRBV27 and TRBJ1-6; TRBD1 is a possible D gene (5 bases). The V end lost 10 bases, the J end lost 5 bases, and 18 bases lay between the germline ends. CDR1 MNHEY and CDR2 SMNVEV come from the germline V gene (reference sequence). The CDR3 is 15 amino acids. CDR3 nucleotides: TGTGCCACCCACGGGGGTACCACGCATAATTCACCCCTCCACTTT. Its translation: CATHGGTTHNSPLHF.

V is TRBV6-1 and J is TRBJ2-7, with a possible D match to TRBD1 (5 bases). CDR1 is MNHNS, CDR2 SASEGT, per germline. This CDR3 is 15 amino acids long. V was cut by 2 bases and J by 1 base, with 12 bases left in between. The CDR3 region has the DNA TGTGCCAGCAGTGAAACAGGCACCTCTTCCTACGAGCAGTACTTC. It encodes CASSETGTSSYEQYF.

This clone was seen only once. The chain has TRBV6-5 and TRBJ1-1; D perhaps matches TRBD1 (5 bases). Germline V gene lookup returns CDR1 MNHEY and CDR2 SVGAGI. The V end lost 0 bases, the J end lost 11 bases, and 22 bases lay between the germline ends. The CDR3 contains 16 residues. The CDR3 nucleotides read TGTGCCAGCAGTTACTCGATCACGGGGGGGATGAGGCTCGCTTTCTTT. Residues: CASSYSITGGMRLAFF.

This chain links TRBV27 with TRBJ2-5, with 7 bases lining up with TRBD1. The CDR3 runs to 15 residues. V was pared by 4 bases and J by 1 base, with 6 bases of the junction left unmatched. CDR1 MNHEY and CDR2 SMNVEV come from the germline V gene (reference sequence). CDR3 loop: CASSWDSRPQETQYF. CDR3 sequence (DNA): TGTGCCAGCAGTTGGGACAGCCGGCCCCAAGAGACCCAGTACTTC.

The rearrangement links TRBV27 to TRBJ1-2; the match to TRBD1 covers 8 bases. The CDR3 is made up of 12 amino acids. Germline loops: CDR1 MNHEY, CDR2 SMNVEV (reference sequence). V gave up 5 bases and J gave up 8 bases; unmatched junction bases: 4. In DNA, the CDR3 is TGTGCCAGCAGTGACAGGGGTTACGGCTACACCTTC. It yields the protein CASSDRGYGYTF.

This clone was counted a single time. The chain joins TRBV18 to TRBJ1-6, with TRBD1 matching 7 bases. The germline CDR1 and CDR2 sequences are KGHSH and LQKENI. The CDR3 is 15 amino acids. V dropped 3 bases and J dropped 7; count of bases not matched to a gene: 6. CDR3 region: CASSPATGRNSPLHF. In DNA form, the CDR3 reads TGTGCCAGCTCACCTGCGACAGGGCGAAATTCACCCCTCCACTTT.

The rearrangement joins TRBV18 to TRBJ1-1; possibly TRBD1 for D (5 bases). Germline V gene lookup returns CDR1 KGHSH and CDR2 LQKENI. V was clipped by 3 bases and J by 1 base, with 9 bases between them. The CDR3 is made up of 14 amino acids. CDR3 sequence (DNA): TGTGCCAGCTCACCCCGGGACCCGAACACTGAAGCTTTCTTT. Translated, it gives CASSPRDPNTEAFF.

The gene calls are TRBV10-3 and TRBJ2-7, with 8 bases aligning to TRBD1. The CDR3 spans 12 residues. V lost 4 bases and J lost 7; bases outside the gene matches: 3. The germline CDR1 and CDR2 sequences are ENHRY and SYGVKD. CDR3: CAISADRGEQYF. CDR3 nucleotides: TGTGCCATCAGTGCAGACAGGGGTGAGCAGTACTTC.